Below are 26 T cell receptor beta chains sequenced from a single sample in a study of T cell responses to AZD1222 COVID-19 vaccine. Assay used: immunoSEQ multiplex PCR; TCRdb lists only in-frame clones, some missing. The data show some 150,000 clones, with almost 90% seen just once and approximately 3.5% held by the top ten. Specimen: peripheral blood, collected on day 0 of AZD1222 vaccination. These receptors all stem from an adult in good health.

The CDR3 is CASSLETGPGNTIYF. The CDR3, as DNA: TGTGCCAGCAGCTTAGAGACCGGGCCGGGAAACACCATATATTTT. The rearrangement joins TRBV7-9 to TRBJ1-3; unclear D gene. V gave up 1 base and J gave up 4 bases, with 11 bases separating them. This CDR3 region has 15 residues. Germline values: CDR1 SEHNR, CDR2 FQNEAQ (reference sequence).

The chain uses TRBV23-1 and TRBJ1-3, with TRBD1 matching 8 bases. TRBV23-1 carries the ORF label, with uncertain function. The junction had 4 bases not matched to a gene; V was cut back by 0 bases and J by 3 bases. The CDR3 extends over 16 amino acids. CDR3 coding DNA: TGCGCCAGCAGTCAATCGACAGGGGTGCTTGGAAACACCATATATTTT. Translating it yields CASSQSTGVLGNTIYF.

The count of this clone is one. The chain joins TRBV6-2 or TRBV6-3 to TRBJ2-7; TRBD2 matches 9 bases. The CDR3 sequence is 17 residues long. CDR1 and CDR2 (germline): MNHEY, SVGEGT. V lost 1 base and J lost 2; bases outside the gene matches: 9. CDR3 amino acids: CASSYYGRLAGTYEQYF. The CDR3 nucleotides are TGTGCCAGCAGTTACTACGGGAGGCTAGCGGGGACCTACGAGCAGTACTTC.

This chain uses TRBV29-1 with TRBJ2-1, with D perhaps TRBD2 (6 bases). The V gene's germline CDR1 is SQVTM and CDR2 ANQGSEA. Trimming removed 6 bases from V and 0 bases from J, with 15 bases in between. The CDR3 length is 15 residues. The CDR3 protein is CSVTLLASSYNEQFF. The CDR3, as DNA: TGCAGCGTGACCCTGCTAGCGAGCTCCTACAATGAGCAGTTCTTC.

The chain uses TRBV18 and TRBJ2-7; the match to TRBD1 covers 9 bases. Germline CDR1 reads KGHSH; CDR2 reads LQKENI. V lost 4 bases to trimming and J lost 4 bases; unmatched junction nucleotides: 5. This CDR3 is built from 14 residues. Here the CDR3 DNA reads TGTGCCAGCTCACAGACAGGGGGTTTTTACGAGCAGTACTTC. Its translation: CASSQTGGFYEQYF.

This chain connects TRBV12-3 or TRBV12-4 to TRBJ2-4, with unresolved D. The CDR3 consists of 11 residues. V lost 5 bases and J 2 bases, leaving 1 base between the germline ends. CDR3 amino acids: CASSPKNIQYF. CDR3 in DNA: TGTGCCAGCAGTCCCAAAAACATTCAGTACTTC.

The CDR3 is CAIRTGNTEAFF. The CDR3, as DNA: TGTGCCATACGGACAGGCAACACTGAAGCTTTCTTT. J is TRBJ1-1 and V is TRBV6-5; 7 bases map to TRBD1. The germline CDR1 and CDR2 sequences are MNHEY and SVGAGI. Losses at the gene ends were 10 bases for V and 2 bases for J; bases not matched to a gene: 4. The CDR3 extends over 12 amino acids.

The chain joins TRBV3-1 (or the pseudogene TRBV3-2) to TRBJ1-1; D not certain. The germline gives CDR1 LGHDT, CDR2 YNNKEL (reference sequence). Trimming took 4 bases from V and 8 from J, leaving 20 bases between them. This CDR3 contains 15 residues. The CDR3 sequence: CASSLCEAPNFEAFF. The CDR3 coding sequence is TGTGCCAGCAGCCTTTGTGAGGCCCCAAACTTCGAAGCTTTCTTT.

This clone was counted a few times. The rearrangement links TRBV9 to TRBJ1-1; D ambiguous. This CDR3 comprises 12 residues. The V end was cut by 6 bases, the J end by 8 bases, with 14 bases between. The germline V gene encodes CDR1 SGDLS and CDR2 YYNGEE. The CDR3 bases are TGTGCCAGCAAAAGACACGAAGAGGAAGCTTTCTTT. This gives the protein CASKRHEEEAFF.

This clone has only one observation. The chain links TRBV5-3 to TRBJ1-2; D call uncertain. TRBV5-3 is an ORF; its function is uncertain. The length of the CDR3 is 14 residues. Trimming stripped 2 bases from V and 2 bases from J, with 10 bases between. CDR3: CARSFVGKNYGYTF. DNA of the CDR3: TGTGCCAGAAGCTTCGTAGGGAAGAACTATGGCTACACCTTC.

This rearrangement joins TRBV4-2 to TRBJ1-1, with a possible D match to TRBD1 (6 bases). Trimming shortened V by 0 bases and J by 0 bases, and 8 bases separated the two germline ends. The CDR3 has 15 residues. The germline V gene has CDR1 LGHNA and CDR2 YNFKEQ. The CDR3 loop reads CASSQDPGVNTEAFF. The CDR3 DNA reads as TGTGCCAGCAGCCAAGACCCAGGGGTGAACACTGAAGCTTTCTTT.

V is TRBV27 and J is TRBJ2-7; D not resolved. V was shortened by 8 bases and J by 2 bases, with 7 bases between the two germline ends. The germline gives CDR1 MNHEY, CDR2 SMNVEV (reference sequence). The CDR3 runs to 11 residues. CDR3 amino acids: CASGETYEQYF. CDR3 sequence (DNA): TGTGCCAGCGGAGAGACCTACGAGCAGTACTTC.

This chain connects TRBV12-3 or TRBV12-4 to TRBJ2-7; tentatively, D is TRBD2 (5 bases). The CDR3 spans 13 residues. The V and J ends lost 6 bases and 1 base respectively, with 10 bases between them. The CDR3 spells CASSPGLSYEQYF. For the CDR3, the DNA is TGTGCCAGCAGCCCCGGACTTTCCTACGAGCAGTACTTC.

This CDR3 is CASSQELQGSGYTF. In DNA, the CDR3 is TGTGCCAGCAGCCAAGAATTACAGGGGTCTGGCTACACCTTC. V usage is TRBV3-1 (or the pseudogene TRBV3-2) and J usage is TRBJ1-2; 7 bases line up with TRBD1. The ends lost 0 bases at V and 7 bases at J; junction bases unmatched: 5. CDR1 LGHDT and CDR2 YNNKEL come from the germline V gene (reference sequence). The CDR3 loop spans 14 amino acids.

The chain has TRBV6-2 or TRBV6-3 and TRBJ1-3; D unclear. V was pared by 0 bases and J by 0 bases, with 6 bases between. The germline CDR1 and CDR2 sequences are MNHEY and SVGEGT. The CDR3 is 15 residues long. The CDR3 DNA sequence: TGTGCCAGCAGTTACTCGAGCGACTCTGGAAACACCATATATTTT. Residues: CASSYSSDSGNTIYF.

The chain joins TRBV10-3 to TRBJ1-5; 11 bases align to TRBD1. The ends lost 3 bases at V and 11 bases at J; junction bases unmatched: 15. The CDR3 is 17 amino acids. From germline, CDR1 is ENHRY and CDR2 SYGVKD. The CDR3 region has the DNA TGTGCCATCAGTGAAGGGGGAGGACAGGGGGCCAGGGAAGCCCAGCATTTT. Encoded protein: CAISEGGGQGAREAQHF.

The CDR3 DNA reads as TGTGCCAGCAGCTTGTCTAGCGGGAGGGCCGCCTTCTACAATGAGCAGTTCTTC. It yields the protein CASSLSSGRAAFYNEQFF. V is TRBV5-4 and J is TRBJ2-1; TRBD2 matches at 12 bases. Germline V lookup: CDR1 SGHNT, CDR2 YYREEE (reference sequence). The CDR3 covers 18 residues. Unmatched junction bases numbered 8, after V lost 1 base and J lost 3 bases. Full variable domain (outside the CDR3, taken from reference TRBV5-4 and TRBJ2-1): ETGVTQSPTHLIKTRGQQVTLRCSSQSGHNTVSWYQQALGQGPQFIFQYYREEENGRGNFPPRFSGLQFPNYSSELNVNALELDDSALYLCASSLSSGRAAFYNEQFFGPGTRLTVL.

The rearrangement joins TRBV7-2 to TRBJ2-7, with D perhaps matching TRBD1 (6 bases). The V end lost 0 bases, the J end lost 3 bases, and 9 bases lay between the germline ends. The germline CDR1 and CDR2 sequences are SGHTA and FQGNSA. The CDR3 runs 14 residues. The CDR3 sequence: CASSLAQGIYEQYF. CDR3 coding DNA: TGTGCCAGCAGCTTAGCACAGGGTATCTACGAGCAGTACTTC.

The CDR3: CASSPWAGGHGEQFF. CDR3 in DNA: TGTGCCAGCAGCCCCTGGGCGGGAGGTCATGGTGAGCAGTTCTTC. The chain combines TRBV7-2 with TRBJ2-1; 8 bases match TRBD2. The CDR3 runs 15 residues. CDR1 and CDR2 (germline): SGHTA, FQGNSA. J gave up 9 bases and V 5 bases, and 12 bases lay outside the gene matches.

CDR3 protein: CASSRPGTANSPLHF. Written as DNA, the CDR3 is TGTGCCAGCAGCCGGCCCGGGACAGCAAATTCACCCCTCCACTTT. V gene TRBV4-2 combines with J gene TRBJ1-6, with TRBD1 matching over 7 bases. Trimming removed 4 bases from V and 7 bases from J; junction bases left unmatched: 7. Germline CDR1 LGHNA, CDR2 YNFKEQ. The CDR3 spans 15 residues.

The V call is TRBV10-3, the J call TRBJ1-5; D is perhaps TRBD1 (6 bases). Deletions cut 4 bases from V and 3 bases from J, with 7 bases between. Germline CDR1 reads ENHRY; CDR2 reads SYGVKD. The CDR3 runs 13 residues. The CDR3 region has the DNA TGTGCCATCAGTGGGGGGCCCAATCAGCCCCAGCATTTT. Encoded protein: CAISGGPNQPQHF.

The gene calls are TRBV5-1 and TRBJ1-4; no reliable D call. Germline CDR1 and CDR2: SGHRS and YFSETQ. V was pared by 9 bases and J by 0 bases, with 15 bases between. This CDR3 is 15 amino acids long. The CDR3 reads CATSSGAATNEKLFF. The CDR3 coding sequence is TGCGCCACCAGTTCTGGCGCAGCAACTAATGAAAAACTGTTTTTT. The full variable domain, with the rest looked up from reference TRBV5-1 and TRBJ1-4, is KAGVTQTPRYLIKTRGQQVTLSCSPISGHRSVSWYQQTPGQGLQFLFEYFSETQRNKGNFPGRFSGRQFSNSRSEMNVSTLELGDSALYLCATSSGAATNEKLFFGSGTQLSVL.

The chain combines TRBV5-6 with TRBJ1-5, with a tentative D call TRBD1 (6 bases). The CDR3 length is 16 residues. The V gene's germline CDR1 is SGHDT and CDR2 YYEEEE. Trimming stripped 1 base from V and 2 bases from J, with 13 bases between. The DNA of the CDR3 is TGTGCCAGCAGCTTGAACTGGGACAATGGCAATCAGCCCCAGCATTTT. It encodes CASSLNWDNGNQPQHF.

The rearrangement uses TRBV30 and TRBJ1-2; tentatively, D is TRBD1 (5 bases). CDR3 length: 12 residues. CDR1 and CDR2 (germline): GTSNPN, SVGIG (reference sequence). CDR3 loop: CAGGRDNYGYTF. The CDR3 DNA sequence: TGTGCTGGGGGTAGGGACAACTATGGCTACACCTTC.

This clone appeared a few times. The V call is TRBV3-1 (or the pseudogene TRBV3-2), the J call TRBJ2-3; D may be TRBD2 (6 bases). Germline loops: CDR1 LGHDT, CDR2 YNNKEL (reference sequence). CDR3 length: 15 amino acids. Trimming cost V 2 bases and J 3 bases, with 12 bases left between them. CDR3 protein: CASSQYAGTTDTQYF. The CDR3 coding sequence is TGTGCCAGCAGCCAATACGCGGGAACAACAGATACGCAGTATTTT.

The CDR3 nucleotides read TGTGCCAGCAGTGAAGCCTTAGCGGGTGGAACAGATACGCAGTATTTT. This translates into CASSEALAGGTDTQYF. The gene calls are TRBV6-1 and TRBJ2-3; 7 bases fit TRBD2. Germline lookup yields CDR1 MNHNS and CDR2 SASEGT. CDR3 size: 16 residues. The V segment lost 0 bases and the J segment 3 bases; nucleotides outside the gene matches: 6.